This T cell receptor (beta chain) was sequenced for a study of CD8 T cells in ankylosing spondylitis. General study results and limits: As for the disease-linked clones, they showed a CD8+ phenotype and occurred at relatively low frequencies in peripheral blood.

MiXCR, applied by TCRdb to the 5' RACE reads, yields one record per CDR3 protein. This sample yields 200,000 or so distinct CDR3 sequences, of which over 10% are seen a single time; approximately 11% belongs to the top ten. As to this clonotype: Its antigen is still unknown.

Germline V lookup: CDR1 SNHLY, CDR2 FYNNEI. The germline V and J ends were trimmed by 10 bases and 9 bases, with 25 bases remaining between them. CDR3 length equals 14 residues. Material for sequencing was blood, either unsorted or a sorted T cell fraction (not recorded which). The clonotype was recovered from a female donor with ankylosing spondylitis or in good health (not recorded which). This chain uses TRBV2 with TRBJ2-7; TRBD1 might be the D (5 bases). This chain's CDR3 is CATSRTGGVHRQYF. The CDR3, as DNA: TGTGCCACCTCCCGAACAGGCGGTGTCCATCGGCAGTACTTC.